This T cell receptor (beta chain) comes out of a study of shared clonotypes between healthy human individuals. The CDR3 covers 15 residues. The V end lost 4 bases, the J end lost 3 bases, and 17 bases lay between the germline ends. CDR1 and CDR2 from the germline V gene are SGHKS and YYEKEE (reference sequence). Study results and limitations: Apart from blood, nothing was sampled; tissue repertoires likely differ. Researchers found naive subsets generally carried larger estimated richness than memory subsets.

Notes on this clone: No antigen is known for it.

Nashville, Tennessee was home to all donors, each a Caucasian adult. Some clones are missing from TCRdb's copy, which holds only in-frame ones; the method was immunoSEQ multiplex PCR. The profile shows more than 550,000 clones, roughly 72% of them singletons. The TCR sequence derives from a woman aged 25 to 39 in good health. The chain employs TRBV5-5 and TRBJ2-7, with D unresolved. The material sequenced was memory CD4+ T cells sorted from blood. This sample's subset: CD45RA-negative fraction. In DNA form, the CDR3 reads TGTGCCAGCAGCCCCCGGTCCGGGTTTCTCTACGAGCAGTACTTC. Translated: CASSPRSGFLYEQYF.